This entry lists 25 T cell receptor beta chains sequenced from one sample in a study of Tregs in tolerant kidney transplant recipients. Related graft donors supplied nonmyeloablative bone marrow transplants, and mixed chimerism was transient. TCRdb's copy holds only in-frame clones and misses some; the assay was immunoSEQ multiplex PCR. The sample shows about 23,000 clones, and approximately 4.1% sits with its ten largest clones. Sequenced here: CD4+ T cells from blood (PBMCs), sampled 6 months after the transplant. The receptors derive from a human patient who received a combined kidney and bone marrow transplant. Some of the T cells may derive from the graft donor.

On this clone: The read halts 3 residues ahead of the CDR3 end, with the missing end drawn from the germline J gene. The chain uses TRBV2 and TRBJ2-7, with D uncertain. Germline CDR1 reads SNHLY; CDR2 reads FYNNEI. CDR3 length equals 12 residues. Trimming removed 6 bases at V and 0 bases at J, with 6 bases between. Incomplete CDR3 DNA: TGTGCCAGCAGCTCCCCCTCCTACGAG. Translating gives CASSSPSYE. The full-length CDR3 reads as CASSSPSYEQYF.

As to this clone: At one boundary the junction diverges from the germline segment, which might be a read error. Read coverage stops 3 residues before the CDR3 terminus; the germline J gene supplies the remainder. The genes are TRBV19 and TRBJ2-4; 9 bases map to TRBD2. The V gene's germline CDR1 is LNHDA and CDR2 SQIVND (reference sequence). The CDR3 has 16 residues. This chain's CDR3 is CARSIRLAGPYNDQYF. The sequenced CDR3 bases are TGTGCCAGAAGTATTCGGCTAGCGGGACCTTACAATGAT. Variable domain in full (rest from reference TRBV19 and TRBJ2-4): DGGITQSPKYLFRKEGQNVTLSCEQNLNHDAMYWYRQDPGQGLRLIYYSQIVNDFQKGDIAEGYSVSREKKESFPLTVTSAQKNPTAFYLCARSIRLAGPYNDQYFGAGTRLSVL.

In the case of this clone: The read ends 3 residues before the CDR3 terminus; that terminus is restored from the germline J gene. V and J are TRBV5-5 and TRBJ2-7; 7 bases are shared with TRBD2. CDR3 length: 14 amino acids. The V segment lost 4 bases and the J segment 2 bases; nucleotides outside the gene matches: 6. Germline loops: CDR1 SGHKS, CDR2 YYEKEE (reference sequence). CDR3 bases read: TGTGCCAGCAGCCCTGGACTAGTTGCCTACGAG. It encodes CASSPGLVAYE. The full CDR3 sequence reads CASSPGLVAYEQYF.

Points on this clone: The read terminates 3 residues before the CDR3 end, so the remaining end is supplied by the germline J gene. The chain is built from TRBV19 and TRBJ2-1, with 12 bases aligning to TRBD2. From germline, CDR1 is LNHDA and CDR2 SQIVND (reference sequence). J was trimmed by 9 bases and V by 5 bases; bases with no gene match: 11. The CDR3 is made up of 16 amino acids. Partial CDR3 DNA: TGTGCCAGTAGTTCTCCTAGCGGGAGGGCCGGCGGTGAG. It encodes CASSSPSGRAGGE. The entire CDR3 is CASSSPSGRAGGEQFF. The whole variable domain, remainder taken from reference TRBV19 and TRBJ2-1, is DGGITQSPKYLFRKEGQNVTLSCEQNLNHDAMYWYRQDPGQGLRLIYYSQIVNDFQKGDIAEGYSVSREKKESFPLTVTSAQKNPTAFYLCASSSPSGRAGGEQFFGPGTRLTVL.

About this clone itself: The read terminates 3 residues ahead of where the CDR3 ends, so the germline J gene completes it. The rearrangement joins TRBV28 to TRBJ2-3, with D perhaps TRBD2 (5 bases). Trimming shortened V by 4 bases and J by 0 bases, and 20 bases separated the two germline ends. CDR3 length: 18 residues. The germline V gene has CDR1 MDHEN and CDR2 SYDVKM. The part of the CDR3 DNA that was read is TGTGCCAGCAGTTATCGAGCTAATCGACGGACTAGCACAGATACG. Encoded protein: CASSYRANRRTSTDT. The CDR3, in full, reads CASSYRANRRTSTDTQYF. Looking up the rest from reference TRBV28 and TRBJ2-3 gives the full variable domain: DVKVTQSSRYLVKRTGEKVFLECVQDMDHENMFWYRQDPGLGLRLIYFSYDVKMKEKGDIPEGYSVSREKKERFSLILESASTNQTSMYLCASSYRANRRTSTDTQYFGPGTRLTVL.

A note on this clone: The CDR3 end is not reached by the read, which stops 3 residues before it; the germline J gene fills it in. The chain joins TRBV2 to TRBJ2-2, with 7 bases lining up with TRBD2. The CDR3 extends over 15 amino acids. V was clipped by 7 bases and J by 1 base; unmatched bases: 6. Germline CDR1 reads SNHLY; CDR2 reads FYNNEI. CDR3 region: CASKSGGKNTGELFF. CDR3 DNA, as far as it was read: TGTGCCAGCAAGTCGGGGGGTAAGAACACCGGGGAG.

Worth noting for this clone: The read ends 3 residues before the CDR3 terminus; that terminus is restored from the germline J gene. The chain has TRBV10-3 and TRBJ1-4, with D perhaps TRBD1 (5 bases). V was cut by 3 bases and J by 8 bases, with 22 bases left in between. Germline V lookup: CDR1 ENHRY, CDR2 SYGVKD. The length of the CDR3 is 17 residues. Incomplete CDR3 DNA: TGTGCCATCAGTGACCCTCGGGACTCCCCTTCTGGGGAAAAA. Translation gives CAISDPRDSPSGEK. The entire CDR3 protein is CAISDPRDSPSGEKLFF.

As to this clone: The CDR3 end lies 3 residues beyond the end of the read and is filled in from the germline J gene. The V gene is TRBV3-1 (or the pseudogene TRBV3-2), the J gene TRBJ1-4; 8 bases match TRBD1. The CDR3 covers 14 residues. Germline loops: CDR1 LGHDT, CDR2 YNNKEL (reference sequence). Partial CDR3 DNA: TGTGCCAGCAGCCAAGGGGACAGGAAAGGCGAA. Translating it yields CASSQGDRKGE. The entire CDR3 sequence reads CASSQGDRKGELFF.

Concerning this clone itself: Read coverage stops 3 residues before the CDR3 terminus; the germline J gene supplies the remainder. The chain uses TRBV5-1 and TRBJ2-5; D ambiguous. The CDR3 loop spans 13 amino acids. The V end lost 4 bases, the J end lost 4 bases, and 11 bases lay between the germline ends. In germline, CDR1 is SGHRS, CDR2 YFSETQ. The part of the CDR3 DNA that was read is TGCGCCAGCAGCCTACCACGGTTAGAGACC. Translated, it gives CASSLPRLET. The full CDR3 is CASSLPRLETQYF.

Remarks on this clone: The CDR3 is cut off 3 residues early in the read; its end comes from the germline J gene. V usage is TRBV18 and J usage is TRBJ2-1; 9 nucleotides align to TRBD1. The J segment lost 6 bases and the V segment lost 3 bases, leaving 6 bases of the junction unmatched. Germline CDR1 is KGHSH and CDR2 is LQKENI. The CDR3 sequence is 15 residues long. The CDR3 loop is CASSPGQGLLNEQFF. The CDR3 DNA, read in part, is TGTGCCAGCTCACCGGGACAGGGTCTCCTCAATGAG.

With regard to this clone: The read terminates 3 residues before the CDR3 end, so the remaining end is supplied by the germline J gene. The chain joins TRBV5-1 to TRBJ2-7, with 7 bases identical to TRBD2. V shed 4 bases and J 1 base; nucleotides not matched to a gene: 14. Germline V lookup: CDR1 SGHRS, CDR2 YFSETQ. This CDR3 comprises 17 residues. The CDR3 here is CASSPDRGGRKSYEQYF. Partial CDR3 DNA: TGCGCCAGCAGCCCCGACCGGGGAGGGAGGAAGTCCTACGAG.

Concerning this clone itself: The DNA ends 3 residues before the CDR3 does, and the rest of the CDR3 is filled in from the germline J gene. This chain uses TRBV29-1 with TRBJ1-2; D may be TRBD1 (5 bases). CDR3 length equals 13 residues. V was clipped by 6 bases and J by 4 bases, with 15 bases between them. Germline V lookup: CDR1 SQVTM, CDR2 ANQGSEA. CDR3 bases read: TGCAGCGTAATTAGGCAGGGCAGCTATGGC. This codes for CSVIRQGSYG. The entire CDR3 reads CSVIRQGSYGYTF.

On this clone: The CDR3 goes on 3 residues after the read ends, and that part is filled in from the germline J gene. The rearrangement uses TRBV6-1 and TRBJ1-1; maybe TRBD1 (5 bases). Looked up from germline, CDR1 is MNHNS and CDR2 is SASEGT. The CDR3 runs to 13 residues. CDR3 region: CASSEIRAGEAFF. CDR3 bases read: TGTGCCAGCAGTGAAATCAGGGCAGGGGAA.

On this clone: Read data end 3 residues before the CDR3 end; the end is taken from the germline J gene. This chain connects TRBV29-1 to TRBJ1-2; 10 bases are a match to TRBD1. Per the germline V gene, CDR1 is SQVTM and CDR2 is ANQGSEA. The CDR3 sequence is 11 residues long. The CDR3 sequence is CSVGQGAGYTF. Incomplete CDR3 DNA: TGCAGCGTTGGACAGGGGGCAGGC.

Note on this clone: Read data end 3 residues before the CDR3 end; the end is taken from the germline J gene. V gene TRBV20-1 combines with J gene TRBJ1-6; TRBD1 is a possible D gene (6 bases). The CDR3 loop spans 14 amino acids. Per germline, CDR1 DFQATT and CDR2 SNEGSKA (reference sequence). Trimming stripped 0 bases from V and 7 bases from J, with 10 bases between. Incomplete CDR3 DNA: TGCAGTGCTAGAGAGACAGGAAACAATTCACCC. This translates into CSARETGNNSP. The whole CDR3 reads CSARETGNNSPLHF.

This CDR3 reads CAISESYSGNTIYF. CDR3 DNA (partial): TGTGCCATCAGTGAGTCTTACTCTGGAAACACC. The genes are TRBV10-3 and TRBJ1-3; D call uncertain. The read halts 3 residues ahead of the CDR3 end, with the missing end drawn from the germline J gene. From germline, CDR1 is ENHRY and CDR2 SYGVKD. Trimming left V 0 bases short and J 0 bases short, with 3 bases between. The CDR3 runs 14 residues.

Comments on this clone: The observed sequence ends 3 residues before the CDR3 terminus, with the missing tail filled in from the germline J gene. V is TRBV11-2 and J is TRBJ2-1; D call uncertain. The V and J ends lost 0 bases and 8 bases respectively, with 11 bases between them. The V gene's germline CDR1 is SGHAT and CDR2 FQNNGV. CDR3 size: 14 residues. CDR3 DNA (partial): TGTGCCAGCAGCTTAGATCTTATGGGCCATGAG. Residues: CASSLDLMGHE. The whole CDR3 protein is CASSLDLMGHEQFF.

The CDR3 region is CASRTGLMNTEAFF. The CDR3 DNA, read in part, is TGCGCCAGCAGGACAGGTCTTATGAACACTGAA. The V call is TRBV10-2, the J call TRBJ1-1; D perhaps matches TRBD1 (6 bases). The read falls 3 residues short of the CDR3 end, and the missing part is taken from the germline J gene. The CDR3 contains 14 residues. Germline values: CDR1 WSHSY, CDR2 SAAADI. V was trimmed by 6 bases and J by 0 bases, leaving 11 bases between them.

Points on this clone: The read ends 3 residues shy of where the CDR3 ends; the end is completed using the germline J gene. The chain carries TRBV5-1 and TRBJ2-2, with D perhaps TRBD2 (6 bases). Germline V gene data show CDR1 as SGHRS and CDR2 as YFSETQ. The CDR3 loop spans 15 amino acids. V was trimmed by 4 bases and J by 1 base, leaving 11 bases between them. The part of the CDR3 DNA that was read is TGCGCCAGCAGCAGCACTAGCCAGAACACCGGGGAG. Translation: CASSSTSQNTGE. The full CDR3 protein reads CASSSTSQNTGELFF.

This clone is identified as medium-sized (0.01 to 0.1%) from frequency. The read ends 3 residues before the CDR3 terminus; that terminus is restored from the germline J gene. J is TRBJ2-2 and V is TRBV9; TRBD2 matches at 9 bases. The CDR3 is 14 residues long. V dropped 6 bases and J dropped 4; count of bases not matched to a gene: 4. Germline CDR1 SGDLS, CDR2 YYNGEE. Partial CDR3 DNA: TGTGCCAGCACAGCGGGAGGTGCCACCGGGGAG. It translates to CASTAGGATGE. The entire CDR3 sequence reads CASTAGGATGELFF.

Notes on this clone: The observed sequence ends 3 residues before the CDR3 terminus, with the missing tail filled in from the germline J gene. J is TRBJ2-1 and V is TRBV7-2, with 9 positions matching TRBD1. Trimming at V came to 5 bases and at J to 9 bases, leaving 11 bases not matched to a gene. Germline V CDR1 and CDR2: SGHTA, FQGNSA. The CDR3 sequence is 15 residues long. CDR3 DNA, as far as it was read: TGTGCCAGCAGCCCGGCAGTGACAGGGGGGAGTGAG. Residues: CASSPAVTGGSE. The entire CDR3 is CASSPAVTGGSEQFF.

Remarks on this clone: The CDR3 end falls 3 residues outside the read, so it is completed with the germline J gene. This chain joins TRBV6-2 or TRBV6-3 and TRBJ1-1; maybe TRBD1 (5 bases). The CDR3 spans 12 residues. The germline V gene encodes CDR1 MNHEY and CDR2 SVGEGT. The covered CDR3 bases are TGTGCCAGCGGGTTCTCAACAGGTGCG. Translation: CASGFSTGA. The whole CDR3 region reads CASGFSTGAAFF.

This clone is deemed medium-sized by its frequency. The read stops 3 residues short of the end of the CDR3; the missing end is completed from the germline J gene. The rearrangement joins TRBV15 to TRBJ2-5; 9 positions match TRBD2. Germline loops: CDR1 LNHNV, CDR2 YYDKDF (reference sequence). This CDR3 has 16 amino acids. Losses at the gene ends were 1 base for V and 5 bases for J; bases not matched to a gene: 8. CDR3: CATSRVSSGVLETQYF. Incomplete CDR3 DNA: TGTGCCACCAGCAGAGTGTCTAGCGGGGTCTTGGAGACC.

CDR3 region: CASSAFRDSNYGYTF. The CDR3 DNA, read in part, is TGTGCCAGCAGCGCCTTCCGGGACAGCAACTATGGC. This rearrangement joins TRBV5-5 to TRBJ1-2, with 7 bases identical to TRBD1. The read stops 3 residues short of the end of the CDR3; the missing end is completed from the germline J gene. In germline, CDR1 is SGHKS, CDR2 YYEKEE (reference sequence). V dropped 4 bases and J dropped 2; count of bases not matched to a gene: 8. The CDR3 consists of 15 residues. Supplemented by reference TRBV5-5 and TRBJ1-2, the full variable domain reads DAGVTQSPTHLIKTRGQQVTLRCSPISGHKSVSWYQQVLGQGPQFIFQYYEKEERGRGNFPDRFSARQFPNYSSELNVNALLLGDSALYLCASSAFRDSNYGYTFGSGTRLTVV.

Comment on this clone: The observed sequence ends 3 residues before the CDR3 terminus, with the missing tail filled in from the germline J gene. The chain employs TRBV5-3 and TRBJ1-4; D is possibly TRBD1 (6 bases). TRBV5-3 is classed as an ORF, of uncertain function. The length of the CDR3 is 9 residues. The chain's CDR3 is CANRVKLFF. Incomplete CDR3 DNA: TGTGCCAACAGGGTTAAA.